These 21 T cell receptor beta chains originate from one sample sequenced in a study of control samples from healthy donors and cancer patients. Produced via immunoSEQ multiplex PCR; TCRdb's table is partial and in-frame only. The sample carries roughly 92,000 clones, around 90% recorded once. Input material: blood. The source of these receptors is a woman between 55 and 75 years old in good health.

The chain employs TRBV2 and TRBJ1-3; D is unresolved. Between the trimmed V and J ends, which lost 1 base and 1 base, there was a span of 5 bases. The CDR3 contains 14 residues. Germline V gene data show CDR1 as SNHLY and CDR2 as FYNNEI. The CDR3 sequence: CASSEGGSGNTIYF. DNA for the CDR3: TGTGCCAGCAGTGAAGGAGGTTCTGGAAACACCATATATTTT. The complete variable domain, with remaining parts taken from reference TRBV2 and TRBJ1-3, reads EPEVTQTPSHQVTQMGQEVILRCVPISNHLYFYWYRQILGQKVEFLVSFYNNEISEKSEIFDDQFSVERPDGSNFTLKIRSTKLEDSAMYFCASSEGGSGNTIYFGEGSWLTVV.

This chain joins TRBV28 and TRBJ2-3; possibly TRBD2 for D (5 bases). The CDR3 covers 16 residues. Per the germline V gene, CDR1 is MDHEN and CDR2 is SYDVKM. V was pared by 6 bases and J by 0 bases, with 16 bases between. The CDR3 loop reads CASRSAGGRSTDTQYF. The CDR3 DNA reads as TGTGCCAGCAGGTCGGCTGGCGGGCGTAGCACAGATACGCAGTATTTT.

The V gene is TRBV4-2, the J gene TRBJ1-1, with a possible D match to TRBD1 (6 bases). The V and J ends lost 4 bases and 2 bases respectively, with 11 bases between them. Looked up from germline, CDR1 is LGHNA and CDR2 is YNFKEQ. The CDR3 covers 14 residues. CDR3 nucleotide sequence: TGTGCCAGCAGCCGGGACACGCAAAACACTGAAGCTTTCTTT. This translates into CASSRDTQNTEAFF.

This chain joins TRBV4-2 and TRBJ2-5; D is possibly TRBD1 or TRBD2 (5 bases each). The germline V gene has CDR1 LGHNA and CDR2 YNFKEQ. The CDR3 sequence is 13 residues long. The V end lost 4 bases, the J end lost 1 base, and 7 bases lay between the germline ends. CDR3 bases: TGTGCCAGCAGCCGGGGACGCCAAGAGACCCAGTACTTC. Translating gives CASSRGRQETQYF.

The rearrangement links TRBV5-1 to TRBJ1-1; 11 positions agree with TRBD1. CDR1 is SGHRS and CDR2 is YFSETQ in the germline V gene. CDR3 length equals 15 residues. The J segment lost 5 bases and the V segment lost 2 bases, leaving 5 bases of the junction unmatched. The CDR3 protein is CASSFLGQGATEAFF. The CDR3 region has the DNA TGCGCCAGCAGCTTTCTCGGACAGGGGGCGACTGAAGCTTTCTTT.

The genes are TRBV28 and TRBJ2-3; weak D call: TRBD2 (6 bases). Germline CDR1 and CDR2: MDHEN and SYDVKM. The CDR3 contains 17 residues. Trimming shortened V by 4 bases and J by 2 bases, and 19 bases separated the two germline ends. CDR3 in amino acids: CASSSPPGRGNTDTQYF. Written as DNA, the CDR3 is TGTGCCAGCAGTTCCCCTCCGGGGCGGGGAAACACAGATACGCAGTATTTT.

This sequence joins TRBV19 and TRBJ1-5, with 8 bases that match TRBD1. Germline V gene data show CDR1 as LNHDA and CDR2 as SQIVND (reference sequence). The CDR3 extends over 14 amino acids. Trimming removed 4 bases from V and 5 bases from J; junction bases left unmatched: 4. This chain's CDR3 is CASSTTTGDQPQHF. CDR3 sequence (DNA): TGTGCCAGTAGTACTACGACAGGGGATCAGCCCCAGCATTTT.

This chain links TRBV11-3 with TRBJ1-1, with 7 nucleotides matching TRBD1. Trimming at V came to 3 bases and at J to 0 bases, leaving 4 bases not matched to a gene. CDR1 is SGHNT, CDR2 YENEEA, per germline. The CDR3 is made up of 15 amino acids. CDR3 protein: CASSLGQPMNTEAFF. For the CDR3, the DNA is TGTGCCAGCAGCTTGGGACAGCCAATGAACACTGAAGCTTTCTTT.

This sequence joins TRBV18 and TRBJ2-2; D remains unclear. Trimming took off 4 bases at V and 8 bases at J, with 11 bases between the two ends. Germline V gene lookup returns CDR1 KGHSH and CDR2 LQKENI. This CDR3 region has 13 residues. CDR3 in amino acids: CASSLSNQGELFF. CDR3 DNA sequence: TGTGCCAGCTCACTAAGTAACCAGGGGGAGCTGTTTTTT.

The J gene is TRBJ2-1, the V gene TRBV4-3; possible D gene TRBD2, 5 bases. CDR1 and CDR2 from the germline V gene are LGHNA and YSLEER. The V and J ends lost 0 bases and 3 bases respectively, with 9 bases between them. The CDR3 runs 15 residues. This CDR3 is CASSQDMRDYNEQFF. In nucleotides, the CDR3 is TGCGCCAGCAGCCAAGATATGAGGGACTACAATGAGCAGTTCTTC.

The chain couples TRBV3-1 (or the pseudogene TRBV3-2) to TRBJ1-5; unclear D gene. This CDR3 is built from 15 residues. CDR1 and CDR2 from the germline V gene are LGHDT and YNNKEL (reference sequence). V lost 2 bases to trimming and J lost 2 bases, with 10 bases between them. The CDR3 loop reads CASSQRVSGNQPQHF. CDR3 bases: TGTGCCAGCAGCCAAAGGGTTTCGGGCAATCAGCCCCAGCATTTT.

This clone was picked up one time. The chain has TRBV3-1 (or the pseudogene TRBV3-2) and TRBJ2-7; unclear D gene. Germline V gives CDR1 LGHDT, CDR2 YNNKEL (reference sequence). Trimming left V 8 bases short and J 1 base short, with 3 bases between. The CDR3 is made up of 10 amino acids. Here the CDR3 reads CASGSYEQYF. CDR3 DNA: TGTGCCAGCGGATCCTACGAGCAGTACTTC.

This CDR3 reads CASRAGSGVGELFF. DNA for the CDR3: TGTGCCAGCAGGGCGGGATCAGGGGTCGGGGAGCTGTTTTTT. The chain couples TRBV2 to TRBJ2-2, with D possibly called TRBD1 or TRBD2 (6 bases each). The CDR3 totals 14 residues. CDR1 and CDR2 (germline): SNHLY, FYNNEI. V lost 6 bases and J lost 7, with 15 bases in between.

This rearrangement joins TRBV11-3 to TRBJ1-1; 10 bases fit TRBD1. Germline CDR1 and CDR2: SGHNT and YENEEA. The CDR3 sequence is 13 residues long. With V trimmed by 6 bases and J by 9 bases, 7 bases remained unmatched. This CDR3 is CASRRGTGEQAFF. The CDR3 coding sequence is TGTGCCAGCAGACGTGGGACAGGGGAACAAGCTTTCTTT.

The chain employs TRBV12-2 and TRBJ1-5. TRBV12-2 is an annotated pseudogene. This CDR3 is built from 16 residues. The CDR3 loop reads CASRLTGPRTPQPQHF. The CDR3 nucleotides are TGTGCAAGTCGCCTCACTGGTCCCCGCACCCCCCAGCCCCAGCATTTT.

The chain's CDR3 is CASSESRDSPLHF. For the CDR3, the DNA is TGTGCCAGCAGCGAATCCAGGGATTCACCCCTCCACTTT. The rearrangement uses TRBV3-1 (or the pseudogene TRBV3-2) and TRBJ1-6; D perhaps matches TRBD1 (5 bases). V lost 5 bases and J lost 8, with 10 bases in between. The CDR3 loop spans 13 amino acids. Germline-derived CDR1 and CDR2 are LGHDT and YNNKEL (reference sequence).

Remarks on this clone: At one of its ends the junction is not consistent with the germline gene, which may arise from a read error. The chain links TRBV11-2 to TRBJ1-1; D not certain. The CDR3 sequence is 15 residues long. In germline, CDR1 is SGHAT, CDR2 FQNNGV. CDR3 sequence: CASSRTTALNAEAFF. Written as DNA, the CDR3 is TGTGCCAGCAGCCGTACCACAGCCTTGAACGCTGAAGCTTTCTTT.

This clone has a handful of counts. The chain employs TRBV28 and TRBJ2-7, with D unclear. The length of the CDR3 is 15 residues. Trimming removed 2 bases from V and 3 bases from J, with 14 bases in between. Germline values: CDR1 MDHEN, CDR2 SYDVKM. This CDR3 is CASSLKSFSFYEQYF. Here the CDR3 DNA reads TGTGCCAGCAGTTTAAAATCGTTTTCCTTCTACGAGCAGTACTTC.

This clone was seen a few times. The chain employs TRBV6-5 and TRBJ2-3; the match to TRBD1 covers 7 bases. Losses at the gene ends were 6 bases for V and 2 bases for J; bases not matched to a gene: 2. Germline values: CDR1 MNHEY, CDR2 SVGAGI. The CDR3 runs to 13 residues. CDR3 DNA: TGTGCCAGCAGGGACAGGTTCACAGATACGCAGTATTTT. Its protein is CASRDRFTDTQYF.

This sequence joins TRBV18 and TRBJ1-6; no definite D call. There are 13 residues in the CDR3. The germline CDR1 and CDR2 sequences are KGHSH and LQKENI. V was shortened by 3 bases and J by 8 bases, with 8 bases between the two germline ends. The CDR3 protein is CASSPGSYSPLHF. The CDR3 nucleotides read TGTGCCAGCTCACCCGGGAGCTATTCACCCCTCCACTTT.

The chain uses TRBV19 and TRBJ2-7; 7 bases align to TRBD1. V lost 3 bases to trimming and J lost 3 bases; unmatched junction nucleotides: 14. This CDR3 comprises 17 residues. Germline CDR1 and CDR2: LNHDA and SQIVND (reference sequence). CDR3 residues: CASSIQSPGQPYYEQYF. The DNA of the CDR3 is TGTGCCAGTAGTATCCAGTCACCGGGACAGCCCTACTACGAGCAGTACTTC.